The present entry profiles one T cell receptor beta chain with its context. As yet, its antigen is unknown. This record belongs to a study of cytomegalovirus exposure and HLA in healthy donors. While unrecorded immune exposures were likely, the donors were nominally healthy when sampled. PCR was performed using 60 Vbeta and 13 Jbeta primers. Profiled with immunoSEQ multiplex PCR; TCRdb holds only in-frame clones, not every one. The sample lists fewer than 150,000 clones, 75% to 90% occurring once. General observations from the study: Later analysis found that TCR beta chains associated with HLA were more clonally expanded than other, equally common chains. The classifier reportedly diagnosed cytomegalovirus status with high specificity and sensitivity.

The ends were cut back, 4 bases at V and 4 bases at J, with 16 bases in the middle. The CDR3 sequence is 15 residues long. Germline assignment: CDR1 SNHLY and CDR2 FYNNEI. The sample taken for sequencing was PBMCs. The sequence was collected from a woman aged 25 to 39 in good health and CMV-seropositive. The chain recombines TRBV2 with TRBJ2-5; possible D gene TRBD2, 7 bases. CDR3 in amino acids: CASSGEGVEGETQYF. The CDR3 DNA sequence: TGTGCCAGCAGTGGGGAGGGGGTAGAGGGAGAGACCCAGTACTTC.